Each of the 19 T cell receptor beta chains below was sequenced from the same sample in a study of T cells after yellow fever vaccination. MiXCR, applied by TCRdb to the 5' RACE reads, yields one record per CDR3 protein. In the table there are more than 300,000 distinct CDR3 sequences, around 6.8% of which are singletons. Sequenced material: PBMCs, taken more than 40 days after the first yellow fever vaccination. The receptor source for this set is a man younger than 35 who received the YFV17D yellow fever vaccine.

This clonotype was seen only a few times. The V gene is TRBV30, the J gene TRBJ2-5; D may be TRBD2 (5 bases). Germline V CDR1 and CDR2: GTSNPN, SVGIG (reference sequence). V lost 0 bases and J lost 2, with 10 bases in between. This CDR3 has 14 residues. The CDR3 nucleotides are TGTGCCTGGAGTGTGGCAGCGGTACAAGAGACCCAGTACTTC. Protein: CAWSVAAVQETQYF.

This clonotype was observed a few times. V gene TRBV12-3 or TRBV12-4 combines with J gene TRBJ2-7; D is possibly TRBD2 (7 bases). V lost 7 bases to trimming and J lost 7 bases, with 17 bases between them. CDR3 length: 13 amino acids. In DNA form, the CDR3 reads TGTGCCAGCACCCTGGGAAGGGGGGGGGAGCAGTACGTC. Residues: CASTLGRGGEQYV.

This clonotype has only a few counts. The chain links TRBV5-1 to TRBJ2-7; no firm D call. Between the trimmed V and J ends, which lost 2 bases and 4 bases, there was a span of 16 bases. Germline V gene lookup returns CDR1 SGHRS and CDR2 YFSETQ. There are 15 residues in the CDR3. The chain's CDR3 is CASSFPAGRVYEQYV. The CDR3 DNA reads TGCGCCAGCAGCTTCCCCGCCGGAAGGGTGTACGAGCAGTACGTC.

The table lists this clonotype with many counts. The rearrangement uses TRBV27 and TRBJ2-2; possible D gene TRBD2, 5 bases. Trimming cost V 3 bases and J 6 bases, with 11 bases left between them. This CDR3 has 14 amino acids. CDR1 and CDR2 (germline): MNHEY, SMNVEV (reference sequence). The CDR3 region is CASSLRAAAGELFF. The CDR3 bases are TGTGCCAGCAGTTTGAGAGCGGCGGCCGGGGAGCTGTTTTTT.

This clonotype was observed many times. The rearrangement links TRBV5-1 to TRBJ1-4; D might be TRBD1 (5 bases). CDR1 is SGHRS and CDR2 is YFSETQ in the germline V gene. V lost 2 bases and J lost 3, with 8 bases in between. The CDR3 runs 14 residues. CDR3 amino acids: CASSFGGANEKLFF. The CDR3 DNA sequence: TGCGCCAGCAGCTTTGGAGGGGCTAATGAAAAACTGTTTTTT. The entire variable domain, with the rest obtained from reference TRBV5-1 and TRBJ1-4, is as follows: KAGVTQTPRYLIKTRGQQVTLSCSPISGHRSVSWYQQTPGQGLQFLFEYFSETQRNKGNFPGRFSGRQFSNSRSEMNVSTLELGDSALYLCASSFGGANEKLFFGSGTQLSVL.

In the case of this clonotype: With a much larger clone just one base away, this may be a read error. The CDR3, as DNA: TGCAGTGCTAGATACAGGGGGCGGTGTGAAAAACTGTTTTTT. Amino acids: CSARYRGRCEKLFF. The V gene is TRBV20-1, the J gene TRBJ1-4; 9 nucleotides agree with TRBD1. In germline, CDR1 is DFQATT, CDR2 SNEGSKA (reference sequence). CDR3 length: 14 residues. V shed 2 bases and J 7 bases; nucleotides not matched to a gene: 5.

The chain carries TRBV4-3 and TRBJ2-1; D could derive from TRBD1 or TRBD2 (5 bases each). V was trimmed by 0 bases and J by 9 bases, leaving 12 bases between them. This CDR3 spans 14 amino acids. Per the germline V gene, CDR1 is LGHNA and CDR2 is YSLEER. The CDR3 DNA follows: TGCGCCAGCAGCCAAGAGGGTGGGACGAGTGAGCAGTTCTTC. Translated, it gives CASSQEGGTSEQFF.

This clonotype was seen only a few times. V and J are TRBV2 and TRBJ2-4; D is uncertain. Trimming took off 1 base at V and 0 bases at J, with 4 bases between the two ends. The CDR3 extends over 14 amino acids. CDR1 and CDR2 from the germline V gene are SNHLY and FYNNEI. The DNA of the CDR3 is TGTGCCAGCAGTGAAGGGTTAGCCAAAAACATTCAGTACTTC. It translates to CASSEGLAKNIQYF. The entire variable domain, with the rest obtained from reference TRBV2 and TRBJ2-4, is as follows: EPEVTQTPSHQVTQMGQEVILRCVPISNHLYFYWYRQILGQKVEFLVSFYNNEISEKSEIFDDQFSVERPDGSNFTLKIRSTKLEDSAMYFCASSEGLAKNIQYFGAGTRLSVL.

The gene calls are TRBV10-3 and TRBJ2-1, with TRBD2 matching over 14 bases. This CDR3 contains 13 residues. J lost 16 bases, V lost 2 bases, and 4 bases had no gene match. Germline-derived CDR1 and CDR2 are ENHRY and SYGVKD. The CDR3: CAISERGLAGVFF. Here the CDR3 DNA reads TGTGCCATCAGTGAGAGGGGACTAGCGGGGGTTTTCTTC.

This clonotype was found a few times. In DNA, the CDR3 is TGTGCCAGCAGCCAAGTAGGCTCGGGGTTGGTCACTGAAGCTTTCTTT. Translation: CASSQVGSGLVTEAFF. J is TRBJ1-1 and V is TRBV3-1; D is uncertain. Trimming shortened V by 1 base and J by 4 bases, and 16 bases separated the two germline ends. The CDR3 is made up of 16 amino acids. Per germline, CDR1 LGHDT and CDR2 YNNKEL (reference sequence).

V usage is TRBV30 and J usage is TRBJ2-1; D gene uncertain. CDR3 length: 11 residues. Germline V gene data show CDR1 as GTSNPN and CDR2 as SVGIG (reference sequence). V lost 3 bases and J lost 10, with 10 bases in between. CDR3 region: CAWSDIGEQFF. The DNA for the CDR3 is TGTGCCTGGAGCGACATTGGGGAGCAGTTCTTC. The variable domain in full, with the rest retrieved from reference TRBV30 and TRBJ2-1, is SQTIHQWPATLVQPVGSPLSLECTVEGTSNPNLYWYRQAAGRGLQLLFYSVGIGQISSEVPQNLSASRPQDRQFILSSKKLLLSDSGFYLCAWSDIGEQFFGPGTRLTVL.

The V gene is TRBV4-2, the J gene TRBJ1-4; 10 nucleotides align to TRBD1. The V gene's germline CDR1 is LGHNA and CDR2 YNFKEQ. The CDR3 is 17 residues long. V shed 3 bases and J 4 bases; nucleotides not matched to a gene: 8. The CDR3 loop is CASSHLDRGLDNEKLFF. Here the CDR3 DNA reads TGTGCCAGCAGCCACCTCGACAGGGGGCTAGATAATGAAAAACTGTTTTTT.

The chain recombines TRBV5-4 with TRBJ2-1; D is tentatively TRBD1 or TRBD2 (5 bases each). V dropped 6 bases and J dropped 0 bases, with 10 bases sitting between them. Germline assignment: CDR1 SGHNT and CDR2 YYREEE (reference sequence). The CDR3 loop spans 14 amino acids. The CDR3 nucleotides read TGTGCCAGCACCTCAGGGAGCTCCTACAATGAGCAGTTCTTC. Amino acid sequence: CASTSGSSYNEQFF.

This clonotype was observed at least ten times. This chain links TRBV4-1 with TRBJ2-4; D unresolved. Trimming removed 2 bases from V and 6 bases from J, with 11 bases in between. In germline, CDR1 is MGHRA, CDR2 YSYEKL. There are 14 residues in the CDR3. The CDR3 sequence is CASSQSVGTNIQYF. The DNA for the CDR3 is TGCGCCAGCAGCCAATCGGTGGGCACAAACATTCAGTACTTC.

This chain uses TRBV4-2 with TRBJ2-1, with D unresolved. V dropped 1 base and J dropped 4 bases, with 11 bases sitting between them. This CDR3 is 15 amino acids long. Germline V CDR1 and CDR2: LGHNA, YNFKEQ. The CDR3 DNA is TGTGCCAGCAGCCAAGTAGAGGTGCTATACAATGAGCAGTTCTTC. Protein product: CASSQVEVLYNEQFF.

The chain recombines TRBV12-3 or TRBV12-4 with TRBJ2-7; 14 positions match TRBD2. Trimming removed 4 bases from V and 5 bases from J; junction bases left unmatched: 19. This CDR3 comprises 20 residues. The CDR3 region is CASSSRLITGLAGGQDEQYF. The CDR3, as DNA: TGTGCCAGCAGTTCGCGGTTGATCACCGGACTAGCGGGGGGCCAGGACGAGCAGTACTTC.

This clonotype showed up many times. The rearrangement links TRBV12-3 or TRBV12-4 to TRBJ2-5; D gene ambiguous. Trimming took off 6 bases at V and 2 bases at J, with 7 bases between the two ends. This CDR3 has 12 amino acids. CDR3 bases: TGTGCCAGCAGCCGAAGGCAAGAGACCCAGTACTTC. It codes for CASSRRQETQYF.

The chain combines TRBV12-3 or TRBV12-4 with TRBJ2-3, with D possibly being TRBD1 (5 bases). The CDR3 runs to 15 residues. V was clipped by 4 bases and J by 0 bases, with 11 bases between them. In nucleotides, the CDR3 is TGTGCCAGCAGTTCCCCGGCAGGGAGCACAGATACGCAGTATTTT. This encodes CASSSPAGSTDTQYF.

The sample holds many counts of this clonotype. The V call is TRBV7-8, the J call TRBJ1-2; D gene unclear. CDR3 length equals 13 residues. With 3 bases removed from V and 6 bases from J, the gap between germline ends came to 11 bases. Germline assignment: CDR1 SGHVS and CDR2 FQNEAQ. CDR3 region: CASSLRAANGYTF. The CDR3 DNA sequence: TGTGCCAGCAGCTTGCGGGCCGCCAATGGCTACACCTTC.